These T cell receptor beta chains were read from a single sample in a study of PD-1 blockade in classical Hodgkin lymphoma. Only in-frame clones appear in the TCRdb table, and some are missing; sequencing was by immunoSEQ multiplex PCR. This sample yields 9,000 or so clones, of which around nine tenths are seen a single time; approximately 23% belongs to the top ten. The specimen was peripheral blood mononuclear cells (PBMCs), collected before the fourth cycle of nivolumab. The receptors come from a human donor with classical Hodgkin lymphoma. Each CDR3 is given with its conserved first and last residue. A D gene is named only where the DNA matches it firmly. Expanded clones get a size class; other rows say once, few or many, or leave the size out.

CASSRYSTGAPNYGYTF | TGTGCCAGCAGCCGGTACTCAACAGGGGCGCCTAACTATGGCTACACCTTC | once | TRBJ1-2 | TRBV14 | TRBD1
CASSSALGRGTYNSPLHF | TGTGCCAGCAGTTCCGCATTGGGCAGGGGGACCTATAATTCACCCCTCCACTTT | - | TRBJ1-6 | TRBV28 | TRBD1
CASSQGHQPQHF | TGTGCCAGCAGCCAGGGGCATCAGCCCCAGCATTTT | once | TRBJ1-5 | TRBV14 | -
CASSPGTGYEKLFF | TGTGCCAGCAGCCCCGGGACAGGGTACGAAAAACTGTTTTTT | few | TRBJ1-4 | TRBV5-5 | TRBD1
CASSRDRGSYRSTEAFF | TGTGCCAGCAGTCGGGACAGGGGGTCGTATCGGAGCACTGAAGCTTTCTTT | few | TRBJ1-1 | TRBV2 | TRBD1
CASSVRGGGGEQYF | TGTGCCAGCAGCGTACGCGGGGGGGGTGGCGAGCAGTACTTC | - | TRBJ2-7 | TRBV9 | TRBD2
CASSDGQGHYGYTF | TGCGCCAGCAGCGACGGACAGGGGCACTATGGCTACACCTTC | - | TRBJ1-2 | TRBV5-1 | TRBD1
CASSRGLAGVATYEQYF | TGCGCCAGCAGCCGGGGACTAGCGGGGGTAGCAACCTACGAGCAGTACTTC | - | TRBJ2-7 | TRBV4-3 | TRBD2
CASSQSPPSVPYNSPLHF | TGCGCCAGCAGCCAAAGCCCCCCTAGTGTACCCTATAATTCACCCCTCCACTTT | - | TRBJ1-6 | TRBV4-3 | -
CASSLGTTNEKLFF | TGCGCCAGCAGCCTCGGCACAACTAATGAAAAACTGTTTTTT | - | TRBJ1-4 | TRBV5-1 | -
CASGLVAVDTQYF | TGTGCTAGTGGTTTGGTAGCGGTAGATACGCAGTATTTT | - | TRBJ2-3 | TRBV12-5 | -
CASSTGQGVQETQYF | TGTGCCAGCAGCACGGGACAGGGGGTTCAAGAGACCCAGTACTTC | - | TRBJ2-5 | TRBV9 | TRBD1
CASSPPGRGADTQYF | TGTGCCAGCTCACCACCGGGTAGGGGGGCAGATACGCAGTATTTT | - | TRBJ2-3 | TRBV18 | -